The clone carrying this T cell receptor beta chain was seen only a few times. Its antigen is undetermined. The CDR3 has 12 amino acids. The junction had 4 bases not matched to a gene; V was cut back by 5 bases and J by 9 bases. Per the germline V gene, CDR1 is DFQATT and CDR2 is SNEGSKA (reference sequence). The sample belongs to a study of T-cell reconstitution after alpha-beta-depleted transplantation in children. Library preparation (for TCRbeta) was performed with unique molecular identifiers. TCRdb used MiXCR to reprocess the PCR reads, holding one entry per CDR3 protein. The sample shows hundreds of thousands of distinct CDR3 sequences, approximately 14% of them seen only once. General study findings and limits: Hyperexpanded clones declined; after one year, newly produced T cells mostly supplied diversity.

This TCR derives from a girl aged 2 to 10 with congenital amegakaryocytic thrombocytopenia, due to receive a stem cell transplant. The chain is built from TRBV20-1 and TRBJ2-1; 10 bases are a match to TRBD1. Sequenced material: PBMCs, taken before TCRalphabeta/CD19-depleted stem cell transplant. This CDR3 reads CSADRGRSEQFF. CDR3 in DNA: TGCAGTGCTGACAGGGGGCGTAGTGAGCAGTTCTTC.